The 27 T cell receptor beta chains in this list originate from one sample, sequenced in a study of spatial heterogeneity in lung cancer. Indicated time point: sample taken at primary tumor resection. Researchers sequenced whole RNA taken from tumor, nontumor lung or frozen PBMC without sorting. TCRdb re-analysed the 5' RACE reads in MiXCR, keeping a single row per CDR3 protein. The repertoire includes more than 35,000 distinct CDR3 sequences, approximately 5.2% of them detected once, and roughly 25% sits in the top ten. Sequences were derived from PBMCs, sampled at surgery. These receptors came from a female donor with early-stage non-small cell lung cancer.

In its sample, this clonotype was seen many times. V usage is TRBV29-1 and J usage is TRBJ1-4; D is unresolved. Trimming cost V 7 bases and J 8 bases, with 11 bases left between them. The V gene's germline CDR1 is SQVTM and CDR2 ANQGSEA. This CDR3 spans 11 amino acids. The CDR3 bases are TGCAGCGGGACGGTCGGGGAAAAACTGTTTTTT. Its protein product is CSGTVGEKLFF.

This clonotype has a handful of counts. The chain links TRBV6-2 or TRBV6-3 to TRBJ2-5; D ambiguous. The CDR3 is 15 amino acids. The germline V and J ends were trimmed by 5 bases and 3 bases, with 16 bases remaining between them. CDR1 is MNHEY and CDR2 is SVGEGT in the germline V gene. The CDR3 loop reads CASSMPGPAKETQYF. Here the CDR3 DNA reads TGTGCCAGCAGTATGCCGGGTCCCGCCAAAGAGACCCAGTACTTC.

This clonotype was detected many times. The CDR3: CASSPVGVGKGTEAFF. Here the CDR3 DNA reads TGTGCCAGCAGTCCTGTGGGTGTGGGTAAGGGCACTGAAGCTTTCTTT. V is TRBV25-1 and J is TRBJ1-1, with D hard to call. Germline V lookup: CDR1 MGHDK, CDR2 SYGVNS. V was trimmed by 5 bases and J by 4 bases, leaving 20 bases between them. The CDR3 contains 16 residues.

There are many counts of this clonotype. The V and J genes are TRBV5-1 and TRBJ1-1; no definite D call. V lost 0 bases and J 3 bases, leaving 9 bases between the germline ends. Looked up from germline, CDR1 is SGHRS and CDR2 is YFSETQ. The CDR3 length is 14 residues. DNA of the CDR3: TGCGCCAGCAGCTTGGCCCCAGGAGACACTGAAGCTTTCTTT. Translating it yields CASSLAPGDTEAFF.

This clonotype turned up a few times. The V gene is TRBV20-1, the J gene TRBJ2-7; 7 bases fit TRBD1. Germline lookup yields CDR1 DFQATT and CDR2 SNEGSKA (reference sequence). V was clipped by 2 bases and J by 0 bases; unmatched bases: 4. CDR3 length: 14 residues. The CDR3, as DNA: TGCAGTGCTAGACGAGGGACAGTCTCCTACGAGCAGTACTTC. Its protein is CSARRGTVSYEQYF.

This clonotype was observed a few times. As DNA, the CDR3 is TGTGCCAGCAGTGGGGGCGGAGCTAACTATGGCTACACCTTC. Translated: CASSGGGANYGYTF. The V and J genes are TRBV25-1 and TRBJ1-2, with D possibly TRBD1 on 5 matching bases. Germline CDR1 MGHDK, CDR2 SYGVNS. The CDR3 extends over 14 amino acids. V gave up 4 bases and J gave up 0 bases, with 9 bases separating them.

This clonotype appeared a few times. The chain employs TRBV12-3 or TRBV12-4 and TRBJ2-1; a possible D gene is TRBD1 (5 bases). The CDR3 has 16 residues. V was clipped by 5 bases and J by 3 bases, with 17 bases between them. CDR3 region: CASSGATAGLYNEQFF. In DNA, the CDR3 is TGTGCCAGCAGTGGGGCGACAGCTGGGCTCTACAATGAGCAGTTCTTC.

In this sample, this clonotype turned up many times. The rearrangement uses TRBV9 and TRBJ2-1; a weak D match, TRBD1 (6 bases). Trimming stripped 4 bases from V and 1 base from J, with 9 bases between. Looked up from germline, CDR1 is SGDLS and CDR2 is YYNGEE. There are 14 residues in the CDR3. CDR3 protein: CASSPGQSYNEQFF. CDR3 sequence (DNA): TGTGCCAGCAGCCCGGGACAATCCTACAATGAGCAGTTCTTC.

This clonotype has ten or more counts. The genes are TRBV2 and TRBJ2-5, with 13 positions matching TRBD2. The CDR3 is 15 amino acids. CDR1 is SNHLY and CDR2 is FYNNEI in the germline V gene. V shed 4 bases, J shed 2 bases, and the junction held 1 base outside the gene matches. The CDR3 sequence is CASSGTSGGQETQYF. The CDR3 bases are TGTGCCAGCAGTGGGACTAGCGGGGGACAAGAGACCCAGTACTTC.

This clonotype has at least ten counts. In DNA form, the CDR3 reads TGTGCCAGCACCATAGGGGTAGGCGAGCAGTTCTTC. Amino acids: CASTIGVGEQFF. J is TRBJ2-1 and V is TRBV6-2 or TRBV6-3; a possible D gene is TRBD1 (5 bases). Trimming took off 7 bases at V and 10 bases at J, with 14 bases between the two ends. Germline V gene lookup returns CDR1 MNHEY and CDR2 SVGEGT. The CDR3 has 12 residues.

This chain joins TRBV7-6 and TRBJ2-3; D call uncertain. CDR1 SGHVS and CDR2 FNYEAQ come from the germline V gene. This CDR3 has 12 amino acids. V dropped 3 bases and J dropped 5 bases, with 6 bases sitting between them. CDR3 loop: CASSFVEDTQYF. CDR3 sequence (DNA): TGTGCCAGCAGCTTTGTAGAAGATACGCAGTATTTT.

This clonotype was recorded many times. The chain carries TRBV9 and TRBJ2-5; no firm D call. V was cut by 3 bases and J by 0 bases, with 3 bases left in between. The germline V gene has CDR1 SGDLS and CDR2 YYNGEE. CDR3 length equals 12 residues. The CDR3 DNA follows: TGTGCCAGCAGCGCGGACCAAGAGACCCAGTACTTC. This gives the protein CASSADQETQYF.

The sample holds many counts of this clonotype. The chain recombines TRBV6-4 with TRBJ2-1, with 9 bases matching TRBD1. This CDR3 comprises 16 residues. Germline assignment: CDR1 MRHNA and CDR2 SNTAGT. J lost 9 bases, V lost 2 bases, and 11 bases had no gene match. Here the CDR3 DNA reads TGTGCCAGCAGTGACAGGTACAGGGGGCGGCTAGGTGAGCAGTTCTTC. It specifies CASSDRYRGRLGEQFF.

This clonotype was picked up many times. The chain couples TRBV7-2 to TRBJ2-7; TRBD1 is a possible D gene (6 bases). Looked up from germline, CDR1 is SGHTA and CDR2 is FQGNSA. Trimming stripped 1 base from V and 7 bases from J, with 17 bases between. The CDR3 runs 15 residues. The CDR3 coding sequence is TGTGCCAGCAGCTTAGGGCCACAGGGCTCGGGGGAGCAGTACTTC. Protein sequence: CASSLGPQGSGEQYF.

This chain connects TRBV28 to TRBJ1-6, with D possibly being TRBD1 (5 bases). Germline V lookup: CDR1 MDHEN, CDR2 SYDVKM. The germline V and J ends were trimmed by 8 bases and 2 bases, with 13 bases remaining between them. The CDR3 loop spans 15 amino acids. CDR3 residues: CASLPGGAYNSPLHF. The CDR3 DNA sequence: TGTGCCAGCCTCCCTGGGGGAGCCTATAATTCACCCCTCCACTTT.

This clonotype was found a few times. The V gene is TRBV5-6, the J gene TRBJ1-3; TRBD1 aligns across 7 bases. CDR3 length: 17 amino acids. Germline V gene sequence: CDR1 SGHDT, CDR2 YYEEEE. Losses at the gene ends were 0 bases for V and 3 bases for J; bases not matched to a gene: 9. CDR3 sequence reads: CASSLDRGGFGGNTIYF. CDR3 sequence (DNA): TGTGCCAGCAGCTTGGACAGGGGAGGGTTTGGTGGAAACACCATATATTTT.

The sample holds many counts of this clonotype. The chain recombines TRBV30 with TRBJ2-5; possible D gene TRBD2, 5 bases. The CDR3 has 12 residues. CDR1 and CDR2 (germline): GTSNPN, SVGIG (reference sequence). The V end was cut by 4 bases, the J end by 1 base, with 7 bases between. DNA of the CDR3: TGTGCCTGGAAAGGGAGCCAAGAGACCCAGTACTTC. Protein product: CAWKGSQETQYF.

This clonotype has ten or more counts. The chain has TRBV7-9 and TRBJ1-1; 7 bases map to TRBD1. The CDR3 sequence is 15 residues long. With V trimmed by 3 bases and J by 9 bases, 13 bases remained unmatched. In germline, CDR1 is SEHNR, CDR2 FQNEAQ (reference sequence). The CDR3 is CASSFETGAAPKAFF. For the CDR3, the DNA is TGTGCCAGCAGCTTTGAAACAGGGGCCGCTCCAAAAGCTTTCTTT.

There are a few counts of this clonotype. This chain connects TRBV3-1 to TRBJ1-5, with 10 nucleotides matching TRBD1. Trimming removed 3 bases from V and 4 bases from J; junction bases left unmatched: 3. CDR1 is LGHDT and CDR2 is YNNKEL in the germline V gene (reference sequence). The CDR3 consists of 15 residues. The CDR3 spells CASSQGTGDNQPQHF. The DNA for the CDR3 is TGTGCCAGCAGCCAGGGGACAGGGGATAATCAGCCCCAGCATTTT.

This clonotype was counted many times. V usage is TRBV18 and J usage is TRBJ1-5; no firm D call. The CDR3 has 13 amino acids. V lost 5 bases, J lost 3 bases, and 8 bases lay in between. Germline V gene sequence: CDR1 KGHSH, CDR2 LQKENI. CDR3 bases: TGTGCCAGCTCAGACCAGGTCAATCAGCCCCAGCATTTT. The encoded protein is CASSDQVNQPQHF. The whole variable domain, remainder taken from reference TRBV18 and TRBJ1-5, is NAGVMQNPRHLVRRRGQEARLRCSPMKGHSHVYWYRQLPEEGLKFMVYLQKENIIDESGMPKERFSAEFPKEGPSILRIQQVVRGDSAAYFCASSDQVNQPQHFGDGTRLSIL.

This clonotype was detected ten times or more. The rearrangement links TRBV30 to TRBJ2-3; the match to TRBD1 covers 8 bases. Germline CDR1 GTSNPN, CDR2 SVGIG (reference sequence). The CDR3 has 15 residues. Trimming cost V 5 bases and J 1 base; bases outside gene matches: 8. DNA for the CDR3: TGTGCCTGGGGCTCAGGGGGCAGGGGCACAGATACGCAGTATTTT. Its protein product is CAWGSGGRGTDTQYF.

This clonotype was seen repeatedly, ten times or more. This chain links TRBV4-1 with TRBJ2-1; the D is unclear. With 3 bases removed from V and 0 bases from J, the gap between germline ends came to 12 bases. Germline CDR1 and CDR2: MGHRA and YSYEKL. The CDR3 contains 16 residues. DNA for the CDR3: TGCGCCAGCAGCCAGCTCGATATCCTCTCCTACAATGAGCAGTTCTTC. It specifies CASSQLDILSYNEQFF.

Ten or more counts support this clonotype. The CDR3 protein is CASSFQLAGSNEQFF. The CDR3 DNA follows: TGTGCCAGCAGCTTCCAACTAGCGGGGAGCAATGAGCAGTTCTTC. This chain links TRBV7-3 with TRBJ2-1; TRBD2 aligns across 10 bases. The CDR3 is 15 amino acids. CDR1 is SGHTA, CDR2 FQGTGA, per germline. V trimming: 3 bases; J trimming: 6 bases; junction bases outside the gene matches: 5.

The sample holds many counts of this clonotype. The V call is TRBV10-2, the J call TRBJ2-1; TRBD2 matches at 14 bases. CDR1 is WSHSY and CDR2 is SAAADI in the germline V gene. The trim removed 7 bases at V and 9 bases at J, leaving 5 bases unmatched. The CDR3 consists of 14 residues. The CDR3 DNA is TGCGCCAGCACGGGACTAGCGGGGGTGGGTGAGCAGTTCTTC. Translating it yields CASTGLAGVGEQFF.

This clonotype was seen repeatedly, ten times or more. The chain recombines TRBV4-1 with TRBJ2-7; TRBD1 matches 8 bases. The CDR3 length is 13 residues. Germline V gives CDR1 MGHRA, CDR2 YSYEKL. The junction had 5 bases not matched to a gene; V was cut back by 4 bases and J by 6 bases. The CDR3 bases are TGCGCCAGCAGCCGCGGGACAGGAGGCGAGCAGTACTTC. Amino acid sequence: CASSRGTGGEQYF.

The genes are TRBV7-9 and TRBJ1-1; a possible D gene is TRBD1 (5 bases). CDR1 is SEHNR and CDR2 is FQNEAQ in the germline V gene (reference sequence). CDR3 length: 14 residues. The ends were cut back, 5 bases at V and 4 bases at J, with 14 bases in the middle. CDR3 in amino acids: CASSPSGRITEAFF. In DNA form, the CDR3 reads TGTGCCAGCAGCCCCTCAGGGCGGATCACTGAAGCTTTCTTT. Variable domain in full (rest from reference TRBV7-9 and TRBJ1-1): DTGVSQNPRHKITKRGQNVTFRCDPISEHNRLYWYRQTLGQGPEFLTYFQNEAQLEKSRLLSDRFSAERPKGSFSTLEIQRTEQGDSAMYLCASSPSGRITEAFFGQGTRLTVV.

The chain recombines TRBV7-3 with TRBJ2-3; 10 nucleotides line up with TRBD2. CDR1 and CDR2 from the germline V gene are SGHTA and FQGTGA. The V gene end was trimmed by 3 bases and the J gene end by 4 bases; junction bases not matched to a gene: 4. CDR3 size: 15 residues. CDR3 nucleotides: TGTGCCAGCAGCTTCCAGAGCGGGGGGGCAGATACGCAGTATTTT. Its protein product is CASSFQSGGADTQYF.